What follows are 5 T cell receptor beta chains derived from one specimen sequenced in a study of T cell responses to AZD1222 COVID-19 vaccine. Using immunoSEQ multiplex PCR, the repertoire was profiled, and TCRdb retains in-frame clones only, with some absent. The sample gives more than 70,000 clones, roughly 85% of which show up once; around 8.2% is in the top ten. Sequences were derived from peripheral blood, sampled on day 0 of AZD1222 vaccination. These receptors were obtained from an adult in good health.

The V gene is TRBV29-1, the J gene TRBJ1-2; TRBD1 aligns across 9 bases. Germline V gene data show CDR1 as SQVTM and CDR2 as ANQGSEA. V was clipped by 6 bases and J by 7 bases; unmatched bases: 12. This CDR3 region has 14 residues. The CDR3 region is CSVSDSGTGSGYTF. For the CDR3, the DNA is TGCAGCGTCTCCGATAGCGGGACAGGGTCTGGCTACACCTTC.

This clone was observed a few times. The rearrangement uses TRBV6-5 and TRBJ1-1; D call uncertain. The V gene's germline CDR1 is MNHEY and CDR2 SVGAGI. The CDR3 runs 13 residues. The V gene lost 9 bases and the J gene lost 0 bases, with 11 bases spanning the gap. CDR3 bases: TGTGCCAGTAAGGATACTATGAACACTGAAGCTTTCTTT. Amino acid sequence: CASKDTMNTEAFF.

The chain joins TRBV18 to TRBJ2-1, with D possibly TRBD2 on 6 matching bases. This CDR3 region has 16 residues. V dropped 3 bases and J dropped 5 bases, with 17 bases sitting between them. Looked up from germline, CDR1 is KGHSH and CDR2 is LQKENI. The CDR3 sequence: CASSPPLGGLHNEQFF. CDR3 nucleotides: TGTGCCAGCTCACCTCCCCTGGGAGGACTTCACAATGAGCAGTTCTTC.

The V gene is TRBV14, the J gene TRBJ1-1; a weak D match, TRBD1 (6 bases). V was trimmed by 4 bases and J by 3 bases, leaving 18 bases between them. Germline lookup yields CDR1 SGHDN and CDR2 FVKESK. The CDR3 is made up of 16 amino acids. The CDR3 DNA reads as TGTGCCAGCAGCCGAGGGGGGGCAAATTTGTACACTGAAGCTTTCTTT. It encodes CASSRGGANLYTEAFF.

This rearrangement joins TRBV28 to TRBJ1-2, with 10 bases matching TRBD1. Germline V gives CDR1 MDHEN, CDR2 SYDVKM. J gave up 7 bases and V 6 bases, and 8 bases lay outside the gene matches. The CDR3 sequence is 14 residues long. The CDR3 protein is CASRPPGQGLGYTF. The CDR3 region has the DNA TGTGCCAGCAGACCCCCGGGACAGGGGCTTGGCTACACCTTC.